One and the same sample provided the 5 T cell receptor beta chains below, sequenced in a study of T cells in Graves' hyperthyroidism and ophthalmopathy. TCR beta CDR3 regions were amplified from RNA. With the HTBI primer set, the TCR CDR3 went through a first round of RT-PCR. TCRdb processed the multiplex PCR reads anew with MiXCR; each CDR3 protein has one entry. The sample lists more than 300,000 distinct CDR3 sequences, about 15% occurring once. Sequencing used blood. The receptors stem from a woman aged 25 to 39 with Graves' hyperthyroidism.

This chain connects TRBV15 to TRBJ2-7, with a weak D call TRBD2 (6 bases). The CDR3 length is 14 residues. Trimming took off 1 base at V and 3 bases at J, with 10 bases between the two ends. Germline V gives CDR1 LNHNV, CDR2 YYDKDF (reference sequence). The CDR3 coding sequence is TGTGCCACCAGCAGAGGCCCGGGAGACTACGAGCAGTACTTC. Translated, it gives CATSRGPGDYEQYF.

This clonotype was detected once. The rearrangement joins TRBV28 to TRBJ2-7; TRBD1 aligns across 12 bases. The end of the DNA is better explained by TRBJ2-1, so the J call may be wrong. The CDR3 length is 17 residues. CDR1 and CDR2 (germline): MDHEN, SYDVKM. The CDR3 bases are TGTGCCAGCATCCCCCAAACCGGGACAGGGGGCTCCTACGAGCAGTTCTTC. Amino acids: CASIPQTGTGGSYEQFF.

The chain has TRBV7-2 and TRBJ2-7; D uncertain. The CDR3 is made up of 12 amino acids. V lost 5 bases, J lost 7 bases, and 12 bases lay in between. Germline CDR1 reads SGHTA; CDR2 reads FQGNSA. The CDR3 region is CASSPRTQEQYF. The CDR3, as DNA: TGTGCCAGCAGCCCCAGGACCCAGGAGCAGTACTTC. Filled out from reference TRBV7-2 and TRBJ2-7, the complete variable domain reads GAGVSQSPSNKVTEKGKDVELRCDPISGHTALYWYRQSLGQGLEFLIYFQGNSAPDKSGLPSDRFSAERTGGSVSTLTIQRTQQEDSAVYLCASSPRTQEQYFGPGTRLTVT.

This clonotype was detected only a few times. The rearrangement joins TRBV5-1 to TRBJ2-1; D tentatively reads TRBD1 or TRBD2 (6 bases each). CDR3 length equals 13 residues. Germline lookup yields CDR1 SGHRS and CDR2 YFSETQ. Trimming took off 6 bases at V and 9 bases at J, with 16 bases between the two ends. The CDR3 is CASTRETGSEQFF. As DNA, the CDR3 is TGCGCCAGCACCCGGGAGACAGGCAGTGAGCAGTTCTTC.

This clonotype was seen repeatedly, ten times or more. The rearrangement joins TRBV11-2 to TRBJ2-7; D ambiguous. The length of the CDR3 is 17 residues. V lost 5 bases, J lost 3 bases, and 23 bases lay in between. The germline V gene has CDR1 SGHAT and CDR2 FQNNGV. The CDR3 DNA reads as TGTGCCAGCAGCCTACTCGCGGCCAGAAGAGCTTACTACGAGCAGTACTTC. Amino acids: CASSLLAARRAYYEQYF. Looking up the rest from reference TRBV11-2 and TRBJ2-7 gives the full variable domain: EAGVAQSPRYKIIEKRQSVAFWCNPISGHATLYWYQQILGQGPKLLIQFQNNGVVDDSQLPKDRFSAERLKGVDSTLKIQPAKLEDSAVYLCASSLLAARRAYYEQYFGPGTRLTVT.